The 16 T cell receptor beta chains given below trace back to one sample, sequenced in a study of monozygotic twins with inflammatory bowel disease. TCRdb reprocessed the 5' RACE reads and stores each CDR3 protein as one record, lacking DNA. The sample data list a few hundred thousand distinct CDR3 sequences. The sequencing input was blood. These TCRs come from a human donor with ulcerative colitis or Crohn's disease, or a healthy co-twin of an affected twin (not recorded which).

The chain uses TRBV7-2 and TRBJ2-5; TCRdb names TRBD2, which stays unverified in the absence of DNA. Germline V gives CDR1 SGHTA, CDR2 FQGNSA. This CDR3 comprises 14 residues. The CDR3 here is CASSSSGVQETQYF.

The chain is built from TRBV27 and TRBJ1-5; TCRdb proposes TRBD1, but this gene call is untestable without DNA. CDR3 length: 14 amino acids. CDR1 and CDR2 from the germline V gene are MNHEY and SMNVEV (reference sequence). CDR3: CASRPSGTVQPQHF.

The rearrangement uses TRBV27 and TRBJ2-3; checking the TCRdb D call of TRBD1 is not possible without DNA. This CDR3 contains 15 residues. Germline values: CDR1 MNHEY, CDR2 SMNVEV (reference sequence). This CDR3 reads CASSSNTGTPDTQYF.

This chain links TRBV20-1 with TRBJ2-3; TCRdb's D gene call, TRBD2, goes unchecked for lack of DNA. The CDR3 contains 15 residues. Germline-derived CDR1 and CDR2 are DFQATT and SNEGSKA (reference sequence). The CDR3 here is CSARGTDGFTDTQYF.

V is TRBV10-3 and J is TRBJ1-2; with no DNA, the TCRdb D assignment of TRBD1 cannot be verified. Germline-derived CDR1 and CDR2 are ENHRY and SYGVKD. The CDR3 length is 15 residues. CDR3: CAISESGGQGHGYTF.

The rearrangement links TRBV7-9 to TRBJ1-4; there is no DNA to check the TCRdb D call of TRBD1. The CDR3 is 16 amino acids. The germline V gene has CDR1 SEHNR and CDR2 FQNEAQ (reference sequence). CDR3: CASSPPRGGGDEKLFF.

The chain employs TRBV30 and TRBJ2-1; checking the TCRdb D call of TRBD2 is not possible without DNA. Germline assignment: CDR1 GTSNPN and CDR2 SVGIG (reference sequence). The CDR3 covers 16 residues. CDR3 amino acids: CAWAPGLAGGGDEQFF.

This chain joins TRBV7-8 and TRBJ1-1. The CDR3 is made up of 13 amino acids. Germline CDR1 reads SGHVS; CDR2 reads FQNEAQ. This CDR3 is CASSFKGGAEAFF.

The rearrangement joins TRBV19 to TRBJ1-2; absent DNA, TCRdb's TRBD1 call cannot be checked. The CDR3 sequence is 15 residues long. CDR1 and CDR2 (germline): LNHDA, SQIVND (reference sequence). CDR3 in amino acids: CASSMAGTSNYGYTF.

The chain combines TRBV27 with TRBJ1-2; no DNA is available, so the TRBD1 call from TCRdb remains unchecked. This CDR3 has 16 residues. In germline, CDR1 is MNHEY, CDR2 SMNVEV (reference sequence). The CDR3 sequence: CASSLGWGGASDGYTF.

V usage is TRBV6-2 or TRBV6-3 and J usage is TRBJ1-4; as DNA is missing, the TRBD1 call by TCRdb cannot be tested. CDR1 and CDR2 (germline): MNHEY, SVGEGT. The CDR3 contains 16 residues. The CDR3 sequence: CASRARQDNSNEKLFF.

The chain links TRBV6-5 to TRBJ1-5; TCRdb calls TRBD1, which cannot be checked without DNA. Germline V gene lookup returns CDR1 MNHEY and CDR2 SVGAGI. The CDR3 spans 18 residues. The CDR3: CASSYSFGGPISNQPQHF.

This CDR3 is CASSLSGFGEQFF. V usage is TRBV18 and J usage is TRBJ2-1. This CDR3 is built from 13 residues. The V gene's germline CDR1 is KGHSH and CDR2 LQKENI.

This chain links TRBV29-1 with TRBJ1-1; TCRdb's D call, TRBD1, is unchecked because there is no DNA. Germline loops: CDR1 SQVTM, CDR2 ANQGSEA. This CDR3 region has 15 residues. CDR3: CSVVRDRGRNTEAFF. Looking up the rest from reference TRBV29-1 and TRBJ1-1 gives the full variable domain: SAVISQKPSRDICQRGTSLTIQCQVDSQVTMMFWYRQQPGQSLTLIATANQGSEATYESGFVIDKFPISRPNLTFSTLTVSNMSPEDSSIYLCSVVRDRGRNTEAFFGQGTRLTVV.

The chain couples TRBV7-9 to TRBJ1-1; the D gene TCRdb calls, TRBD1, cannot be checked with no DNA. Germline V lookup: CDR1 SEHNR, CDR2 FQNEAQ (reference sequence). CDR3 length equals 13 residues. CDR3: CASSSGTGVEAFF.

J is TRBJ1-2 and V is TRBV25-1; TCRdb's D call, TRBD1, is unchecked because there is no DNA. The CDR3 contains 17 residues. Germline-derived CDR1 and CDR2 are MGHDK and SYGVNS. CDR3 protein: CASSEGLGNGQNYGYTF.